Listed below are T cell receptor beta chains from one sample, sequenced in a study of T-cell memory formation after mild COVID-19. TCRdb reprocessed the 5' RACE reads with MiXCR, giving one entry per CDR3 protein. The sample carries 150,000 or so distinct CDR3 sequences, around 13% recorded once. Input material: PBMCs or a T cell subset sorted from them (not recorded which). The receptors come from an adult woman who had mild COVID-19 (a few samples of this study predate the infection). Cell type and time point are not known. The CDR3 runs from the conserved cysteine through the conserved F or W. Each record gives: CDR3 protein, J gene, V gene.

CDR3aa: CASSFEHRSGSYEQYF; j_gene: TRBJ2-7; v_gene: TRBV12-3/TRBV12-4
CDR3aa: CSVLGPSSYEQYF; j_gene: TRBJ2-7; v_gene: TRBV29-1
CDR3aa: CATSQGGDKDTQYF; j_gene: TRBJ2-3; v_gene: TRBV24-1
CDR3aa: CASSLGAGGPYNEQFF; j_gene: TRBJ2-1; v_gene: TRBV7-2
CDR3aa: CASSPGVSGNTIYF; j_gene: TRBJ1-3; v_gene: TRBV12-3/TRBV12-4
CDR3aa: CASSVPGQGVLYNEQFF; j_gene: TRBJ2-1; v_gene: TRBV9
CDR3aa: CASSLVRGGYEQYF; j_gene: TRBJ2-7; v_gene: TRBV7-2
CDR3aa: CASSPLLAISYEQYF; j_gene: TRBJ2-7; v_gene: TRBV14
CDR3aa: CAIMAGEVTDTQYF; j_gene: TRBJ2-3; v_gene: TRBV10-3
CDR3aa: CASSRDFPPNLAQYF; j_gene: TRBJ2-5; v_gene: TRBV5-5
CDR3aa: CASSLGGRAETQYF; j_gene: TRBJ2-5; v_gene: TRBV7-7
CDR3aa: CASSSDRGLSSYNEQFF; j_gene: TRBJ2-1; v_gene: TRBV7-9
CDR3aa: CSAAETNRNEQFF; j_gene: TRBJ2-1; v_gene: TRBV20-1
CDR3aa: CASSFYVRNTIYF; j_gene: TRBJ1-3; v_gene: TRBV12-3/TRBV12-4
CDR3aa: CASQPVTGELFF; j_gene: TRBJ2-2; v_gene: TRBV6-2/TRBV6-3
CDR3aa: CASSPSSGRLTGELFF; j_gene: TRBJ2-2; v_gene: TRBV7-9
CDR3aa: CSARDSPGGPVDTQYF; j_gene: TRBJ2-3; v_gene: TRBV20-1
CDR3aa: CASSSGFYEQYF; j_gene: TRBJ2-7; v_gene: TRBV6-2/TRBV6-3
CDR3aa: CSVEEQSTDTQYF; j_gene: TRBJ2-3; v_gene: TRBV29-1
CDR3aa: CASSVGGLGLNEQFF; j_gene: TRBJ2-1; v_gene: TRBV9
CDR3aa: CASSGLAGEYEQYF; j_gene: TRBJ2-7; v_gene: TRBV19
CDR3aa: CASSVGPWGNTEAFF; j_gene: TRBJ1-1; v_gene: TRBV9
CDR3aa: CASSPGTGGSYEQYF; j_gene: TRBJ2-7; v_gene: TRBV5-1
CDR3aa: CASSSQGVMNTEAFF; j_gene: TRBJ1-1; v_gene: TRBV7-2
CDR3aa: CASSVAPGNSYEQYF; j_gene: TRBJ2-7; v_gene: TRBV9
CDR3aa: CASSLGQNGELFF; j_gene: TRBJ2-2; v_gene: TRBV7-9
CDR3aa: CASSLIGQAYEQYF; j_gene: TRBJ2-7; v_gene: TRBV5-1
CDR3aa: CAWSRLAGYNEQFF; j_gene: TRBJ2-1; v_gene: TRBV30
CDR3aa: CASLGAESSYEQYF; j_gene: TRBJ2-7; v_gene: TRBV2
CDR3aa: CASSLVYRQENNEQFF; j_gene: TRBJ2-1; v_gene: TRBV7-6
CDR3aa: CASSPLSGQLNYNEQFF; j_gene: TRBJ2-1; v_gene: TRBV3-1
CDR3aa: CASSFSPGATKNIQYF; j_gene: TRBJ2-4; v_gene: TRBV28
CDR3aa: CASSSGENTDTQYF; j_gene: TRBJ2-3; v_gene: TRBV5-1
CDR3aa: CATSEQGYEQYF; j_gene: TRBJ2-7; v_gene: TRBV24-1